This entry features one T cell receptor (beta chain) sequence. Its antigen is still unknown. The sample originates from a study of graft-versus-host responses after intestinal transplantation. Documented time point: postoperative day 105 after intestinal transplantation (dayNNNN = postoperative day). Intraepithelial and lamina propria lymphocytes were released after the graft tissue was processed. V gave up 6 bases and J gave up 5 bases, with 8 bases separating them. The length of the CDR3 is 12 residues. In germline, CDR1 is SGHTA, CDR2 FQGNSA. Here immunoSEQ multiplex PCR was the method, and the copy in TCRdb shows in-frame clones only, minus some. The sample records approximately 3,500 clones, roughly 71% being singletons. Study-wide findings and caveats: High graft-versus-host to host-versus-graft T cell clonal ratios marked allografts of patients with graft-donor macrochimerism. Early post-transplant declines in HvG were associated with peak levels of circulating GvH clones. Some GvH clones appeared in ileal mucosa or blood before recipient bone marrow.

The sample here was ileum tissue, taken 105 days after intestinal transplantation. The receptor was isolated from a human patient who received an intestinal transplant, so some T cells may come from the graft donor. The chain uses TRBV7-2 and TRBJ2-1, with D unresolved. This CDR3 reads CASRLLDNEQFF. CDR3 nucleotides: TGTGCCAGCAGACTACTTGACAATGAGCAGTTCTTC. Using reference TRBV7-2 and TRBJ2-1 for the parts outside the CDR3, the full variable domain is GAGVSQSPSNKVTEKGKDVELRCDPISGHTALYWYRQSLGQGLEFLIYFQGNSAPDKSGLPSDRFSAERTGGSVSTLTIQRTQQEDSAVYLCASRLLDNEQFFGPGTRLTVL.